The source of this TCR beta chain is a study of T cell responses to AZD1222 COVID-19 vaccine. TCRdb's copy holds only in-frame clones and misses some; the assay was immunoSEQ multiplex PCR. The sample includes approximately 100,000 clones, 92% of them seen just once. Whole-study findings and limits: The repertoires were collected only after the peak T cell response. Per reports, nearly half of all spike-specific TCRs target regions that are unmutated in variants. It should be noted that donors were predominantly white British and more often female, and clonal diversity was possibly underestimated. The study identified only five or six AZD1222 recipients as seropositive at baseline.

On this clone: As yet, its antigen is unknown.

Specimen: peripheral blood, collected on day 0 of AZD1222 vaccination. The source of this sequence is an adult in good health.

CDR3 in amino acids: CASSLGRSVTEAFF. DNA of the CDR3: TGTGCCAGCAGCTTAGGGAGGTCGGTCACTGAAGCTTTCTTT. This chain uses TRBV11-3 with TRBJ1-1; D not certain. Trimming shortened V by 1 base and J by 4 bases, and 10 bases separated the two germline ends. Germline V gene data show CDR1 as SGHNT and CDR2 as YENEEA. CDR3 length: 14 amino acids. Together with reference TRBV11-3 and TRBJ1-1, the CDR3 gives the full variable domain: EAGVVQSPRYKIIEKKQPVAFWCNPISGHNTLYWYLQNLGQGPELLIRYENEEAVDDSQLPKDRFSAERLKGVDSTLKIQPAELGDSAVYLCASSLGRSVTEAFFGQGTRLTVV.